This TCR beta chain is drawn from a study of OX40 agonist ivuxolimab in advanced cancers. Overall study context: Under the entry rules, prior anti-PD-1, anti-PD-L1 or anti-CTLA-4 therapy was allowed, and approximately 40% had some.

Broader study findings: Part of the nonresponder group also had normalized T-cell clonal expansion that was low.

Only in-frame clones appear in the TCRdb table, and some are missing; sequencing was by immunoSEQ multiplex PCR. The sample lists 52,000 or so clones; 70% to 90% were seen once. As concerns this clone: The antigen remains unidentified.

Trimming took 1 base from V and 0 from J, leaving 14 bases between them. This CDR3 spans 17 amino acids. Looked up from germline, CDR1 is SGHRS and CDR2 is YFSETQ. The TCR comes from an adult with an advanced solid tumor such as melanoma, head and neck, liver or kidney cancer. V gene TRBV5-1 combines with J gene TRBJ2-1; no firm D call. The sequenced sample was CD4+ or CD8+ T cells sorted from blood, obtained in a trial of the OX40 agonist ivuxolimab. The CDR3 is CASSLFRADNSYNEQFF. The CDR3 nucleotides are TGCGCCAGCAGCTTGTTTCGTGCCGACAACTCCTACAATGAGCAGTTCTTC.